This entry lists 9 T cell receptor beta chains sequenced from one sample in a study of identical twins. TCRdb recomputed calls from the 5' RACE reads with MiXCR, one row per CDR3 protein. The data contain roughly 540,000 distinct CDR3 sequences, 20% to 25% of them seen just once; the ten biggest clones take up about 0.91%. These data also featured in a second study, about T cells expressing NK-cell markers.

Sequenced: CD4+ T cells sorted from blood. These receptor sequences come from a young woman in good health.

This clonotype came up many times. V is TRBV6-1 and J is TRBJ2-3, with TRBD2 matching 7 bases. Per the germline V gene, CDR1 is MNHNS and CDR2 is SASEGT. CDR3 length: 13 residues. V was clipped by 6 bases and J by 5 bases; unmatched bases: 5. The CDR3 here is CASRGRGIDTQYF. CDR3 nucleotides: TGTGCCAGCAGGGGGAGGGGCATAGATACGCAGTATTTT.

This chain joins TRBV9 and TRBJ2-2; 7 nucleotides match TRBD2. Germline V gives CDR1 SGDLS, CDR2 YYNGEE. CDR3 length equals 14 residues. Trimming at V came to 2 bases and at J to 5 bases, leaving 3 bases not matched to a gene. CDR3: CASSVGTMTGELFF. The DNA for the CDR3 is TGTGCCAGCAGCGTTGGGACTATGACCGGGGAGCTGTTTTTT. Filled out from reference TRBV9 and TRBJ2-2, the complete variable domain reads DSGVTQTPKHLITATGQRVTLRCSPRSGDLSVYWYQQSLDQGLQFLIQYYNGEERAKGNILERFSAQQFPDLHSELNLSSLELGDSALYFCASSVGTMTGELFFGEGSRLTVL.

This clonotype was detected a few times. This rearrangement joins TRBV5-1 to TRBJ2-5, with D hard to call. Between the trimmed V and J ends, which lost 5 bases and 1 base, there was a span of 15 bases. Germline loops: CDR1 SGHRS, CDR2 YFSETQ. This CDR3 has 15 residues. DNA for the CDR3: TGCGCCAGCAGGACGGTCGGAACGTTCCAAGAGACCCAGTACTTC. Translating it yields CASRTVGTFQETQYF.

This clonotype was counted only a few times. This chain connects TRBV12-3 or TRBV12-4 to TRBJ2-7; D gene uncertain. V lost 3 bases, J lost 3 bases, and 9 bases lay in between. This CDR3 region has 13 residues. The DNA of the CDR3 is TGTGCCAGCAGTTTTGTGAGAATCTACGAGCAGTACTTC. This translates into CASSFVRIYEQYF.

The J gene is TRBJ1-1, the V gene TRBV29-1; 10 bases match TRBD1. The CDR3 length is 12 residues. The ends lost 7 bases at V and 7 bases at J; junction bases unmatched: 6. Germline CDR1 SQVTM, CDR2 ANQGSEA. In DNA, the CDR3 is TGCAGCGGGACAGGGGGGAGGGATGAAGCTTTCTTT. Its protein is CSGTGGRDEAFF.

This clonotype occurred a few times. The CDR3 loop is CASRPRLAGHNEQFF. CDR3 bases: TGTGCCAGCAGGCCTAGACTAGCGGGCCACAATGAGCAGTTCTTC. The V and J genes are TRBV7-2 and TRBJ2-1, with 10 positions matching TRBD2. The CDR3 sequence is 15 residues long. The V gene end was trimmed by 6 bases and the J gene end by 5 bases; junction bases not matched to a gene: 7. Germline V lookup: CDR1 SGHTA, CDR2 FQGNSA.

V is TRBV6-5 and J is TRBJ1-1, with D possibly TRBD1 on 5 matching bases. V was pared by 0 bases and J by 4 bases, with 12 bases between. The CDR3 is 15 residues long. CDR1 and CDR2 from the germline V gene are MNHEY and SVGAGI. This chain's CDR3 is CASSYSPRAGTEAFF. The CDR3 region has the DNA TGTGCCAGCAGTTACTCCCCCAGGGCAGGCACTGAAGCTTTCTTT.

The J gene is TRBJ2-7, the V gene TRBV4-2, with D possibly matching TRBD1 (7 bases). This CDR3 is built from 14 residues. Germline V gives CDR1 LGHNA, CDR2 YNFKEQ. V dropped 2 bases and J dropped 4 bases, with 12 bases sitting between them. The DNA of the CDR3 is TGTGCCAGCAGCCAATCCGCAGGGGGGTACGAGCAGTACTTC. This gives the protein CASSQSAGGYEQYF.

This chain links TRBV12-3 or TRBV12-4 with TRBJ2-2; the match to TRBD1 covers 8 bases. This CDR3 has 15 amino acids. J lost 4 bases, V lost 6 bases, and 7 bases had no gene match. CDR3 sequence: CASSLDRDFTGELFF. In DNA, the CDR3 is TGTGCCAGCAGCTTGGACAGGGATTTCACCGGGGAGCTGTTTTTT.